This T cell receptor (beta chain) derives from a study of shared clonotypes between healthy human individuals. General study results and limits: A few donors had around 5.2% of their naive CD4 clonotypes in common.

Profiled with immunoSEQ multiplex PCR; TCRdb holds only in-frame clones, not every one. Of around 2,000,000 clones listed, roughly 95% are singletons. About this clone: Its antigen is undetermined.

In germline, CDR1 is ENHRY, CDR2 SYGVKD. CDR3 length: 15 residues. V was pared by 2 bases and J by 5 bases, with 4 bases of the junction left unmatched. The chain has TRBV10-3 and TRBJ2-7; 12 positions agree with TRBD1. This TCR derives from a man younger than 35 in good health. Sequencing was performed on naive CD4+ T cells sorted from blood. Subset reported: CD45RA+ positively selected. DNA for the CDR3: TGTGCCATCAGTGAGCCGGGACAGGGGGCGGACGAGCAGTACTTC. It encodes CAISEPGQGADEQYF.